The sequence of this T cell receptor (beta chain) was determined in a study of blood T cell repertoires in COVID-19. The overall study: The United States, Italy and Spain were the sources of the acute and convalescent COVID-19 samples. T cells, B-cell-depleted T cells, or PBMCs provided the cDNA or gDNA that served as material.

The CDR3 loop spans 14 amino acids. Germline loops: CDR1 SGHRS, CDR2 YFSETQ. Trimming cost V 7 bases and J 4 bases, with 14 bases left between them. Clones were sequenced by immunoSEQ multiplex PCR, and TCRdb holds only the in-frame ones, with some missing. The table shows 100,000 to 150,000 clones, with about 83% occurring only once. The genes are TRBV5-1 and TRBJ2-2; a possible D gene is TRBD1 (5 bases). The TCR sequence derives from a man between 70 and 80 years old with acute or convalescent COVID-19. Input material: peripheral blood. The CDR3 nucleotides read TGCGCCAGCGAGTCCGACAGTCTCACCGGGGAGCTGTTTTTT. This encodes CASESDSLTGELFF.